Below, 27 T cell receptor beta chains from the same sample are listed, as sequenced in a study of yellow fever vaccine responses in identical twins. In TCRdb, the RT-PCR reads were re-called with MiXCR into one record per CDR3 protein. The sample has a few thousand distinct CDR3 sequences, almost 75% seen once. Sequenced material: T cells from blood (PBMCs), unsorted or a sorted subset (not recorded which), taken before or after yellow fever vaccination (not recorded which). Receptors originate from a woman aged 18-29 years who received the yellow fever vaccine.

The chain combines TRBV10-1 with TRBJ1-2; 9 bases match TRBD1. The germline V gene has CDR1 WNHNN and CDR2 SYGVQD (reference sequence). V shed 10 bases, J shed 0 bases, and the junction held 6 bases outside the gene matches. The CDR3 sequence is 14 residues long. The CDR3 bases are TGCGCCAACGGGACAGGGCTACCTAACTATGGCTACACCTTC. This codes for CANGTGLPNYGYTF.

The rearrangement links TRBV29-1 to TRBJ2-1, with 10 bases that match TRBD2. The CDR3 runs to 13 residues. Germline V lookup: CDR1 SQVTM, CDR2 ANQGSEA. V shed 3 bases, J shed 10 bases, and the junction held 6 bases outside the gene matches. The CDR3 sequence is CSVDGKLAGEQFF. CDR3 nucleotide sequence: TGCAGCGTTGATGGCAAACTAGCGGGAGAGCAGTTCTTC.

CDR3 loop: CSVDWDVNEQFF. As DNA, the CDR3 is TGCAGCGTTGACTGGGATGTCAATGAGCAGTTCTTC. V usage is TRBV29-1 and J usage is TRBJ2-1; D is ambiguous. Trimming cost V 3 bases and J 6 bases, with 9 bases left between them. The CDR3 contains 12 residues. Germline CDR1 SQVTM, CDR2 ANQGSEA.

This chain joins TRBV15 and TRBJ2-7; 7 nucleotides agree with TRBD1. The CDR3 is made up of 14 amino acids. The ends lost 5 bases at V and 2 bases at J; junction bases unmatched: 6. CDR1 is LNHNV, CDR2 YYDKDF, per germline (reference sequence). CDR3 sequence reads: CATSGRTGTYEQYF. CDR3 nucleotide sequence: TGTGCCACCAGCGGAAGGACAGGCACCTACGAGCAGTACTTC.

This sequence joins TRBV24-1 and TRBJ2-7; unclear D gene. This CDR3 contains 11 residues. The germline V gene has CDR1 KGHDR and CDR2 SFDVKD. V lost 5 bases and J lost 3, with 4 bases in between. CDR3 region: CATSGGYEQYF. CDR3 in DNA: TGTGCCACCAGTGGGGGCTACGAGCAGTACTTC.

The chain has TRBV6-5 and TRBJ2-7; D gene ambiguous. Germline CDR1 and CDR2: MNHEY and SVGAGI. CDR3 length: 13 residues. Between the trimmed V and J ends, which lost 0 bases and 6 bases, there was a span of 9 bases. The CDR3 nucleotides read TGTGCCAGCAGTTACTCGAGTCTGAGCGAGCAGTACTTC. This sequence encodes CASSYSSLSEQYF.

The genes are TRBV2 and TRBJ2-3, with 9 positions matching TRBD1. Germline CDR1 is SNHLY and CDR2 is FYNNEI. This CDR3 contains 13 residues. Germline trimming cut 9 bases from V and 2 bases from J; bases unmatched to any gene: 3. In DNA, the CDR3 is TGTGCCAGTACAGGGGGCGTCACAGATACGCAGTATTTT. Translating gives CASTGGVTDTQYF. Looking up the rest from reference TRBV2 and TRBJ2-3 gives the full variable domain: EPEVTQTPSHQVTQMGQEVILRCVPISNHLYFYWYRQILGQKVEFLVSFYNNEISEKSEIFDDQFSVERPDGSNFTLKIRSTKLEDSAMYFCASTGGVTDTQYFGPGTRLTVL.

This clonotype was found a few times. This rearrangement joins TRBV11-3 to TRBJ1-2; 7 bases are a match to TRBD1. Losses at the gene ends were 1 base for V and 5 bases for J; bases not matched to a gene: 10. Germline V gene sequence: CDR1 SGHNT, CDR2 YENEEA. This CDR3 has 16 residues. In DNA form, the CDR3 reads TGTGCCAGCAGCTTAGCATTCGAGACAGGGTTGTATGGCTACACCTTC. This codes for CASSLAFETGLYGYTF. Combining the CDR3 with reference TRBV11-3 and TRBJ1-2 gives the whole variable domain EAGVVQSPRYKIIEKKQPVAFWCNPISGHNTLYWYLQNLGQGPELLIRYENEEAVDDSQLPKDRFSAERLKGVDSTLKIQPAELGDSAVYLCASSLAFETGLYGYTFGSGTRLTVV.

This rearrangement joins TRBV4-3 to TRBJ2-7; 11 nucleotides match TRBD2. This CDR3 is 15 amino acids long. With V trimmed by 2 bases and J by 0 bases, 0 bases remained unmatched. The germline V gene has CDR1 LGHNA and CDR2 YSLEER. The CDR3 coding sequence is TGCGCCAGCAGCCAAACTAGCGGGAGCTCCTACGAGCAGTACTTC. Translating it yields CASSQTSGSSYEQYF.

CDR3 sequence reads: CASSFLASTDTQYF. The CDR3 DNA reads TGTGCCAGCAGCTTCTTGGCATCCACAGATACGCAGTATTTT. The chain carries TRBV7-9 and TRBJ2-3; D is unresolved. The V end was cut by 3 bases, the J end by 2 bases, with 9 bases between. This CDR3 is built from 14 residues. The V gene's germline CDR1 is SEHNR and CDR2 FQNEAQ (reference sequence).

The chain has TRBV15 and TRBJ2-1; D is tentatively TRBD1 or TRBD2 (5 bases each). The CDR3 extends over 17 amino acids. The V and J ends lost 4 bases and 7 bases respectively, with 23 bases between them. The germline gives CDR1 LNHNV, CDR2 YYDKDF (reference sequence). DNA of the CDR3: TGTGCCACCAGCACTTATGCCGGGACCGAAAATTTAAATGAGCAGTTCTTC. Residues: CATSTYAGTENLNEQFF.

This chain links TRBV29-1 with TRBJ2-5, with D unresolved. Trimming shortened V by 3 bases and J by 3 bases, and 14 bases separated the two germline ends. This CDR3 is 14 amino acids long. Germline-derived CDR1 and CDR2 are SQVTM and ANQGSEA. The CDR3 DNA reads as TGCAGCGTTGACGGGCTTGATGGGGAAGAGACCCAGTACTTC. Translation gives CSVDGLDGEETQYF.

This chain uses TRBV27 with TRBJ2-7; 10 nucleotides line up with TRBD1. Losses at the gene ends were 5 bases for V and 4 bases for J; bases not matched to a gene: 5. Germline CDR1 reads MNHEY; CDR2 reads SMNVEV (reference sequence). This CDR3 has 14 amino acids. This chain's CDR3 is CASSLRTGGYEQYF. In nucleotides, the CDR3 is TGTGCCAGCAGTCTGCGGACAGGGGGGTACGAGCAGTACTTC.

This clonotype was recorded only once. The rearrangement links TRBV11-3 to TRBJ2-1; 7 nucleotides align to TRBD1. The CDR3 covers 13 residues. The germline gives CDR1 SGHNT, CDR2 YENEEA. Germline trimming cut 5 bases from V and 6 bases from J; bases unmatched to any gene: 4. The CDR3 loop is CASSVGTANEQFF. DNA for the CDR3: TGTGCCAGCAGCGTAGGGACAGCCAATGAGCAGTTCTTC.

This chain connects TRBV29-1 to TRBJ1-2; possibly TRBD1 for D (5 bases). The CDR3 totals 13 residues. CDR1 SQVTM and CDR2 ANQGSEA come from the germline V gene. V lost 7 bases, J lost 8 bases, and 20 bases lay in between. The CDR3 loop is CSGGPLGFEGYTF. The CDR3 DNA follows: TGCAGCGGGGGACCTCTGGGCTTCGAGGGCTACACCTTC. Full variable domain (remainder filled in from reference TRBV29-1 and TRBJ1-2): SAVISQKPSRDICQRGTSLTIQCQVDSQVTMMFWYRQQPGQSLTLIATANQGSEATYESGFVIDKFPISRPNLTFSTLTVSNMSPEDSSIYLCSGGPLGFEGYTFGSGTRLTVV.

V gene TRBV15 combines with J gene TRBJ2-3; TRBD2 matches 7 bases. Looked up from germline, CDR1 is LNHNV and CDR2 is YYDKDF (reference sequence). The CDR3 length is 15 residues. Unmatched junction bases numbered 6, after V lost 0 bases and J lost 6 bases. The CDR3 loop is CATSREQAGWDTQYF. The DNA for the CDR3 is TGTGCCACCAGCAGAGAACAAGCGGGGTGGGATACGCAGTATTTT.

The chain has TRBV23-1 and TRBJ2-3, with 9 bases lining up with TRBD1. TRBV23-1 is flagged as an ORF with uncertain function. This CDR3 spans 17 amino acids. V dropped 2 bases and J dropped 1; count of bases not matched to a gene: 7. The CDR3 protein is CASSQLQGARGTDTQYF. DNA of the CDR3: TGCGCCAGCAGTCAACTACAGGGGGCGAGGGGCACAGATACGCAGTATTTT.

The chain carries TRBV3-1 and TRBJ2-7; D uncertain. This CDR3 comprises 13 residues. CDR1 LGHDT and CDR2 YNNKEL come from the germline V gene (reference sequence). Trimming cost V 4 bases and J 1 base, with 8 bases left between them. The CDR3 DNA is TGTGCCAGCAGCCCGCCGCTTTCCTACGAGCAGTACTTC. Its protein is CASSPPLSYEQYF.

The count of this clonotype is one. The chain joins TRBV12-3 or TRBV12-4 to TRBJ2-3; TRBD1 matches 12 bases. This CDR3 region has 15 residues. The V segment lost 6 bases and the J segment 6 bases; nucleotides outside the gene matches: 7. CDR3 protein: CASSYGTGGRDTQYF. CDR3 in DNA: TGTGCCAGCAGCTACGGGACAGGGGGCCGGGATACGCAGTATTTT.

V is TRBV7-3 and J is TRBJ1-1; D is unclear. The V end lost 8 bases, the J end lost 2 bases, and 12 bases lay between the germline ends. The germline CDR1 and CDR2 sequences are SGHTA and FQGTGA. CDR3 size: 13 residues. The CDR3 loop reads CASLIPGNTEAFF. The DNA of the CDR3 is TGTGCCAGCCTCATCCCAGGAAACACTGAAGCTTTCTTT. Drawing the rest from reference TRBV7-3 and TRBJ1-1, the complete variable domain is GAGVSQTPSNKVTEKGKYVELRCDPISGHTALYWYRQSLGQGPEFLIYFQGTGAADDSGLPNDRFFAVRPEGSVSTLKIQRTERGDSAVYLCASLIPGNTEAFFGQGTRLTVV.

This clonotype was picked up one time. The chain links TRBV29-1 to TRBJ2-5; weak D call: TRBD2 (5 bases). V gave up 7 bases and J gave up 1 base, with 7 bases separating them. This CDR3 spans 11 amino acids. CDR1 and CDR2 from the germline V gene are SQVTM and ANQGSEA. Here the CDR3 reads CSAEGQETQYF. CDR3 nucleotides: TGCAGCGCTGAGGGCCAAGAGACCCAGTACTTC.

This chain joins TRBV4-1 and TRBJ1-1, with D perhaps TRBD1 (5 bases). The V end was cut by 2 bases, the J end by 3 bases, with 16 bases between. This CDR3 is 16 amino acids long. The V gene's germline CDR1 is MGHRA and CDR2 YSYEKL. CDR3 DNA: TGCGCCAGCAGCCAAATTGTTGGGTTGGGGGACACTGAAGCTTTCTTT. This translates into CASSQIVGLGDTEAFF.

This clonotype rates as large. The V and J genes are TRBV28 and TRBJ2-7; 8 positions agree with TRBD2. The J segment lost 0 bases and the V segment lost 4 bases, leaving 11 bases of the junction unmatched. Germline V lookup: CDR1 MDHEN, CDR2 SYDVKM. CDR3 length equals 17 residues. The CDR3 nucleotides read TGTGCCAGCAGTTCCCCCATAGCGGGACAAAGCTCCTACGAGCAGTACTTC. As protein: CASSSPIAGQSSYEQYF.

This CDR3 is CSVELTSDVSDTQYF. DNA for the CDR3: TGCAGCGTGGAATTGACTAGCGATGTCTCAGATACGCAGTATTTT. V is TRBV29-1 and J is TRBJ2-3; 8 nucleotides align to TRBD2. The CDR3 has 15 residues. The junction had 12 bases not matched to a gene; V was cut back by 6 bases and J by 4 bases. CDR1 is SQVTM, CDR2 ANQGSEA, per germline.

J is TRBJ2-7 and V is TRBV6-1; 9 bases agree with TRBD2. CDR3 length: 15 residues. The germline V gene encodes CDR1 MNHNS and CDR2 SASEGT. Unmatched junction bases numbered 10, after V lost 8 bases and J lost 2 bases. The CDR3 DNA follows: TGTGCCAGCTCGCTAGCGGGATCTCAAGCCTACGAGCAGTACTTC. Its translation is CASSLAGSQAYEQYF.

The chain recombines TRBV4-2 with TRBJ2-1; D possibly uses TRBD1 or TRBD2 (6 bases each). CDR3 length: 17 amino acids. V gave up 1 base and J gave up 5 bases, with 18 bases separating them. Germline CDR1 and CDR2: LGHNA and YNFKEQ. CDR3 in amino acids: CASSQAGARNPNNEQFF. CDR3 bases: TGTGCCAGCAGCCAAGCGGGGGCAAGGAACCCCAACAATGAGCAGTTCTTC.

This clonotype was seen only once. The J gene is TRBJ2-7, the V gene TRBV29-1; 7 bases are shared with TRBD1. The V segment lost 2 bases and the J segment 3 bases; nucleotides outside the gene matches: 7. This CDR3 has 14 residues. CDR1 and CDR2 from the germline V gene are SQVTM and ANQGSEA. Here the CDR3 DNA reads TGCAGCGTTGAATTTCCAGGGGGTAACTACGAGCAGTACTTC. Encoded protein: CSVEFPGGNYEQYF.